The next 21 T cell receptor beta chains were all read from a single sample in a study of shared T cell receptors in the human thymus. The assay was immunoSEQ multiplex PCR, and TCRdb's table has in-frame clones only and misses some. The data contain 500,000 to 850,000 clones, around 87% of them singletons. These data are also associated with another study on human thymus T cells.

Sequenced sample: thymocytes. These receptors all come from a boy younger than two with a congenital heart defect.

The chain links TRBV2 to TRBJ2-2; TRBD1 matches at 7 bases. Germline V CDR1 and CDR2: SNHLY, FYNNEI. The CDR3 is 18 residues long. Trimming took 0 bases from V and 4 from J; bases not matched to a gene: 11. The CDR3, as DNA: TGTGCCAGCAGTGAAGCGCCGGGACCCGAGGGGGCCACCGGGGAGCTGTTTTTT. Protein product: CASSEAPGPEGATGELFF.

The rearrangement uses TRBV5-6 and TRBJ1-2, with a possible D match to TRBD1 (6 bases). V was pared by 4 bases and J by 0 bases, with 13 bases between. There are 15 residues in the CDR3. Germline V gene lookup returns CDR1 SGHDT and CDR2 YYEEEE. CDR3 in DNA: TGTGCCAGCAGCGCCGGGGGGGCAGCTAACTATGGCTACACCTTC. It is translated as CASSAGGAANYGYTF.

The chain uses TRBV7-2 and TRBJ2-7; the D gene is possibly TRBD2 (6 bases). Germline CDR1 and CDR2: SGHTA and FQGNSA. This CDR3 has 14 amino acids. V was trimmed by 7 bases and J by 6 bases, leaving 19 bases between them. CDR3 sequence: CASTGPRVRGEQYF. The CDR3 DNA reads as TGTGCCAGCACCGGACCAAGGGTGCGGGGCGAGCAGTACTTC.

CDR3 coding DNA: TGCAGCGGTTCAAAAGGGGAGGTGCTCACAGATACGCAGTATTTT. This codes for CSGSKGEVLTDTQYF. The V and J genes are TRBV29-1 and TRBJ2-3; D possibly corresponds to TRBD2 (6 bases). The CDR3 has 15 residues. The germline V gene encodes CDR1 SQVTM and CDR2 ANQGSEA. Trimming stripped 7 bases from V and 2 bases from J, with 19 bases between.

The rearrangement joins TRBV5-5 to TRBJ1-5, with 9 bases fitting TRBD1. This CDR3 is built from 17 residues. CDR1 and CDR2 (germline): SGHKS, YYEKEE (reference sequence). Unmatched junction bases numbered 11, after V lost 2 bases and J lost 5 bases. CDR3 nucleotides: TGTGCCAGCAGCTTTGGGGGGGGACAGGGATGGGATCAGCCCCAGCATTTT. Its translation: CASSFGGGQGWDQPQHF.

The chain joins TRBV19 to TRBJ2-7; 10 nucleotides align to TRBD1. Losses at the gene ends were 1 base for V and 1 base for J; bases not matched to a gene: 7. Germline V lookup: CDR1 LNHDA, CDR2 SQIVND (reference sequence). The CDR3 covers 17 residues. The CDR3 DNA reads TGTGCCAGTAGTATAGTTACCGACAGGGGGCAATCCTACGAGCAGTACTTC. Its translation is CASSIVTDRGQSYEQYF.

The chain uses TRBV2 and TRBJ2-3; 7 bases are shared with TRBD2. V gave up 6 bases and J gave up 2 bases; unmatched junction bases: 8. Germline lookup yields CDR1 SNHLY and CDR2 FYNNEI. This CDR3 is 15 amino acids long. The CDR3 nucleotides are TGTGCCAGCAGAGGAGCGGGACGATACACAGATACGCAGTATTTT. Its translation: CASRGAGRYTDTQYF.

This clone was counted a single time. J is TRBJ2-7 and V is TRBV2; 7 bases line up with TRBD1. The V and J ends lost 5 bases and 3 bases, in that order; junction bases with no gene match: 4. CDR1 is SNHLY, CDR2 FYNNEI, per germline. The CDR3 runs 13 residues. The CDR3 loop is CASSPRGLYEQYF. Written as DNA, the CDR3 is TGTGCCAGCAGTCCTAGGGGGCTCTACGAGCAGTACTTC.

This chain connects TRBV10-3 to TRBJ2-3; 10 bases map to TRBD2. The CDR3 sequence is 16 residues long. The germline V gene encodes CDR1 ENHRY and CDR2 SYGVKD. With 6 bases clipped from V and 2 bases from J, the junction kept 8 bases outside the gene matches. The CDR3 protein is CAISVGTSDHTDTQYF. The DNA of the CDR3 is TGTGCCATCAGCGTCGGGACTAGCGACCACACAGATACGCAGTATTTT.

V usage is TRBV19 and J usage is TRBJ1-5, with a possible D match to TRBD1 (6 bases). The CDR3 runs to 15 residues. With 0 bases removed from V and 5 bases from J, the gap between germline ends came to 11 bases. Germline V gives CDR1 LNHDA, CDR2 SQIVND (reference sequence). The CDR3 reads CASSIDRQVHQPQHF. DNA for the CDR3: TGTGCCAGTAGTATAGATAGACAGGTTCATCAGCCCCAGCATTTT.

In this sample, this clone turned up once. The V gene is TRBV27, the J gene TRBJ2-1, with 7 bases matching TRBD2. The CDR3 is 14 residues long. V lost 4 bases and J lost 9; bases outside the gene matches: 9. The germline CDR1 and CDR2 sequences are MNHEY and SMNVEV (reference sequence). Written as DNA, the CDR3 is TGTGCCAGCAGTTGCCGGGAGGAGGCGGTTGAGCAGTTCTTC. It codes for CASSCREEAVEQFF.

The chain couples TRBV2 to TRBJ2-3, with 10 nucleotides matching TRBD1. Trimming took 7 bases from V and 0 from J; bases not matched to a gene: 7. The CDR3 is made up of 16 amino acids. Germline CDR1 reads SNHLY; CDR2 reads FYNNEI. The DNA of the CDR3 is TGTGCCAGCACCCAGAGGGGACAGGGGAGCACAGATACGCAGTATTTT. Amino acids: CASTQRGQGSTDTQYF.

This clone has more than one count but fewer than ten. The chain is built from TRBV28 and TRBJ2-7, with TRBD2 identical over 9 bases. This CDR3 region has 18 residues. The J segment lost 4 bases and the V segment lost 2 bases, leaving 15 bases of the junction unmatched. Germline V gene data show CDR1 as MDHEN and CDR2 as SYDVKM. The CDR3 DNA is TGTGCCAGCAGTTTACCTCACCTACTAGCGGGTCTTAGGTACGAGCAGTACTTC. It is translated as CASSLPHLLAGLRYEQYF.

This chain uses TRBV10-3 with TRBJ2-7, with 11 bases aligning to TRBD2. CDR3 length: 18 amino acids. Germline V gives CDR1 ENHRY, CDR2 SYGVKD. Trimming took 0 bases from V and 0 from J; bases not matched to a gene: 7. As DNA, the CDR3 is TGTGCCATCAGTGAGTCGTCTAGCGGGAGGAAGAGCTCCTACGAGCAGTACTTC. Translating it yields CAISESSSGRKSSYEQYF.

The V gene is TRBV7-8, the J gene TRBJ1-2; possibly TRBD1 for D (5 bases). The V and J ends lost 4 bases and 4 bases respectively, with 16 bases between them. Germline V gives CDR1 SGHVS, CDR2 FQNEAQ. The CDR3 sequence is 15 residues long. The CDR3 spells CASSSQGKSLYGYTF. In DNA form, the CDR3 reads TGTGCCAGCAGCTCTCAGGGAAAGTCCCTCTATGGCTACACCTTC.

This rearrangement joins TRBV5-6 to TRBJ2-5, with 9 positions matching TRBD1. This CDR3 region has 14 residues. CDR1 SGHDT and CDR2 YYEEEE come from the germline V gene. V gave up 3 bases and J gave up 6 bases; unmatched junction bases: 6. This CDR3 is CASSSRDRAQTQYF. CDR3 nucleotides: TGTGCCAGCAGCTCCCGGGACAGGGCTCAGACCCAGTACTTC.

The J gene is TRBJ2-5, the V gene TRBV2; 9 bases line up with TRBD2. In germline, CDR1 is SNHLY, CDR2 FYNNEI. This CDR3 has 17 amino acids. V was clipped by 2 bases and J by 4 bases; unmatched bases: 11. The CDR3 DNA reads as TGTGCCAGCAGTGAACTAGCGGGGTTCGCGGTGAGAGAGACCCAGTACTTC. This translates into CASSELAGFAVRETQYF.

This clone appeared a single time. This chain links TRBV29-1 with TRBJ2-6; 9 nucleotides match TRBD1. Germline V gene lookup returns CDR1 SQVTM and CDR2 ANQGSEA. V dropped 6 bases and J dropped 1; count of bases not matched to a gene: 7. The CDR3 loop spans 16 amino acids. In DNA, the CDR3 is TGCAGCGTGAACGGGACAGGGTCGTCTGGGGCCAACGTCCTGACTTTC. Translated, it gives CSVNGTGSSGANVLTF.

The genes are TRBV4-2 and TRBJ1-5; D remains unclear. CDR1 and CDR2 from the germline V gene are LGHNA and YNFKEQ. There are 17 residues in the CDR3. Trimming pared 2 bases from V and 2 bases from J, leaving 16 bases between. In DNA, the CDR3 is TGTGCCAGCAGCCAAAAGACCTACAGAAACGGCAATCAGCCCCAGCATTTT. Translating gives CASSQKTYRNGNQPQHF.

The CDR3 DNA is TGTGCCAGCAGCCAACGACTTCAAGAGACCCAGTACTTC. It encodes CASSQRLQETQYF. The chain links TRBV14 to TRBJ2-5, with D unresolved. V lost 2 bases to trimming and J lost 2 bases, with 6 bases between them. The germline V gene has CDR1 SGHDN and CDR2 FVKESK. This CDR3 is 13 amino acids long. Looking up the rest from reference TRBV14 and TRBJ2-5 gives the full variable domain: EAGVTQFPSHSVIEKGQTVTLRCDPISGHDNLYWYRRVMGKEIKFLLHFVKESKQDESGMPNNRFLAERTGGTYSTLKVQPAELEDSGVYFCASSQRLQETQYFGPGTRLLVL.

The chain links TRBV6-1 to TRBJ2-2, with D perhaps matching TRBD2 (5 bases). Germline V CDR1 and CDR2: MNHNS, SASEGT. There are 16 residues in the CDR3. The V and J ends lost 2 bases and 5 bases respectively, with 15 bases between them. Here the CDR3 reads CASSERGAKRTGELFF. CDR3 coding DNA: TGTGCCAGCAGTGAACGGGGAGCTAAGAGGACCGGGGAGCTGTTTTTT.